This T cell receptor (beta chain) is drawn from a study of T cell repertoires in cytomegalovirus infection. Whole-study context: Shared public TCR beta signatures pointed to both CMV infection and a matching HLA type. General study findings and limits: Frequencies of public TCR beta families were cumulated, and this identified carriers of CMV plus the relevant HLA. The study found HLA-C-restricted CMV-specific TCR beta clonotypes dominating the ex vivo response.

Per germline, CDR1 MNHEY and CDR2 SMNVEV (reference sequence). The CDR3 is 15 amino acids. V lost 6 bases to trimming and J lost 5 bases; unmatched junction nucleotides: 10. With regard to this clonotype: What it binds is unknown.

TCRdb re-called the reads through MiXCR, storing one row per CDR3 protein. Among around 450,000 distinct CDR3 sequences listed, 31% were seen once. The clonotype was recovered from a human donor in good health (CMV status not recorded). Some clones in this sample may be carry-over from other donors' samples. This chain uses TRBV27 with TRBJ1-2; 9 nucleotides match TRBD1. The sample comprised PBMCs. The CDR3 reads CASRRSGQGEYGYTF. Here the CDR3 DNA reads TGTGCCAGCAGGCGATCGGGACAGGGCGAGTATGGCTACACCTTC.